This is a list of T cell receptor beta chains from one sample in a study of blood T cell repertoires in COVID-19. TCRdb's copy holds only in-frame clones and misses some; the assay was immunoSEQ multiplex PCR. The table includes roughly 340,000 clones, 87% detected once. Sequencing was performed on peripheral blood. The source is a woman in her 50s with COVID-19, enrolled during active disease. CDR3s include the opening cysteine and the closing phenylalanine or tryptophan. Fields, in order: D gene, J gene, clone size, V gene, CDR3 protein, CDR3 DNA. The D gene is left open where the match is weak. Rows give clone size only sometimes, using once, few, many, or a class for an expanded clone.

d_gene: TRBD1; j_gene: TRBJ2-1; abundance: NA; v_gene: TRBV5-1; CDR3aa: CASSLTGTGSANEQFF; CDR3nt: TGCGCCAGCAGCTTAACCGGGACAGGGAGCGCCAATGAGCAGTTCTTC
d_gene: NA; j_gene: TRBJ1-1; abundance: NA; v_gene: TRBV30; CDR3aa: CAWSVFEGTEAFF; CDR3nt: TGTGCCTGGAGTGTTTTTGAGGGCACTGAAGCTTTCTTT
d_gene: NA; j_gene: TRBJ1-2; abundance: NA; v_gene: TRBV9; CDR3aa: CASSSYRAYGYTF; CDR3nt: TGTGCCAGCAGCTCCTACAGGGCATATGGCTACACCTTC
d_gene: NA; j_gene: TRBJ1-6; abundance: NA; v_gene: TRBV5-1; CDR3aa: CASSSEGGWRTLHF; CDR3nt: TGCGCCAGCAGCTCCGAGGGGGGGTGGCGAACCCTCCACTTT
d_gene: TRBD1; j_gene: TRBJ2-5; abundance: NA; v_gene: TRBV27; CDR3aa: CASSLTTGGETQYF; CDR3nt: TGTGCCAGCAGTTTAACTACAGGGGGCGAGACCCAGTACTTC
d_gene: NA; j_gene: TRBJ1-2; abundance: NA; v_gene: TRBV2; CDR3aa: CASSEDVRYYGYTF; CDR3nt: TGTGCCAGCAGTGAAGATGTCAGATACTATGGCTACACCTTC
d_gene: TRBD2; j_gene: TRBJ2-3; abundance: NA; v_gene: TRBV18; CDR3aa: CASSQGASGGTDTQYF; CDR3nt: TGTGCCAGCTCACAGGGGGCTAGCGGGGGCACAGATACGCAGTATTTT
d_gene: NA; j_gene: TRBJ1-2; abundance: NA; v_gene: TRBV11-2; CDR3aa: CASSQGPTTSYTF; CDR3nt: TGTGCCAGCAGCCAAGGGCCTACGACTAGCTACACCTTC
d_gene: TRBD1; j_gene: TRBJ1-4; abundance: NA; v_gene: TRBV30; CDR3aa: CAWSGHRGVGEKLFF; CDR3nt: TGTGCCTGGAGTGGGCACAGGGGAGTCGGCGAAAAACTGTTTTTT
d_gene: TRBD1; j_gene: TRBJ1-4; abundance: NA; v_gene: TRBV5-1; CDR3aa: CASGPGQGYEKLFF; CDR3nt: TGCGCCAGCGGACCGGGACAGGGGTATGAAAAACTGTTTTTT
d_gene: TRBD2; j_gene: TRBJ2-1; abundance: NA; v_gene: TRBV4-2; CDR3aa: CASSQDQSSGSVGEQFF; CDR3nt: TGTGCCAGCAGCCAAGATCAGTCTAGCGGGAGTGTAGGTGAGCAGTTCTTC
d_gene: NA; j_gene: TRBJ1-1; abundance: NA; v_gene: TRBV11-2; CDR3aa: CASSLWAGETEAFF; CDR3nt: TGTGCCAGCAGCTTATGGGCAGGGGAAACTGAAGCTTTCTTT
d_gene: TRBD1; j_gene: TRBJ1-5; abundance: NA; v_gene: TRBV6-2/TRBV6-3; CDR3aa: CASSKEGAPGGNQPQHF; CDR3nt: TGTGCCAGCAGTAAGGAGGGGGCGCCTGGTGGCAATCAGCCCCAGCATTTT
d_gene: TRBD1; j_gene: TRBJ2-7; abundance: NA; v_gene: TRBV19; CDR3aa: CASTDRTGPYEQYF; CDR3nt: TGTGCCAGTACTGATAGGACAGGCCCCTACGAGCAGTACTTC
d_gene: TRBD1; j_gene: TRBJ2-3; abundance: NA; v_gene: TRBV4-1; CDR3aa: CASSLAGGSDTQYF; CDR3nt: TGCGCCAGCAGCCTCGCAGGGGGTTCAGATACGCAGTATTTT
d_gene: TRBD2; j_gene: TRBJ2-1; abundance: NA; v_gene: TRBV19; CDR3aa: CASSVLAGPNEQFF; CDR3nt: TGTGCCAGTAGCGTACTAGCGGGACCCAATGAGCAGTTCTTC
d_gene: NA; j_gene: TRBJ1-5; abundance: NA; v_gene: TRBV27; CDR3aa: CASRVRGGNQPQHF; CDR3nt: TGTGCCAGCAGGGTCCGGGGGGGTAATCAGCCCCAGCATTTT
d_gene: TRBD1; j_gene: TRBJ2-7; abundance: NA; v_gene: TRBV6-2/TRBV6-3; CDR3aa: CASSTMTGAYYEQYF; CDR3nt: TGTGCCAGCAGTACTATGACAGGGGCCTACTACGAGCAGTACTTC
d_gene: NA; j_gene: TRBJ2-1; abundance: NA; v_gene: TRBV19; CDR3aa: CASSIAETRFQFF; CDR3nt: TGTGCCAGTAGTATAGCGGAGACTAGATTCCAGTTCTTC
d_gene: TRBD2; j_gene: TRBJ2-3; abundance: NA; v_gene: TRBV15; CDR3aa: CATSRRLAASTDTQYF; CDR3nt: TGTGCCACCAGCAGGCGACTAGCGGCTAGCACAGATACGCAGTATTTT
d_gene: NA; j_gene: TRBJ1-1; abundance: NA; v_gene: TRBV5-1; CDR3aa: CASSLVPDISAEAFF; CDR3nt: TGCGCCAGCAGCTTGGTTCCGGACATCAGCGCTGAAGCTTTCTTT
d_gene: NA; j_gene: TRBJ2-6; abundance: NA; v_gene: TRBV10-3; CDR3aa: CAISGTGHSGANVLTF; CDR3nt: TGTGCCATCAGCGGGACGGGACACTCTGGGGCCAACGTCCTGACTTTC
d_gene: TRBD1; j_gene: TRBJ1-2; abundance: NA; v_gene: TRBV5-5; CDR3aa: CASSLAEGALYGYTF; CDR3nt: TGTGCCAGCAGCTTGGCCGAGGGGGCTCTTTATGGCTACACCTTC
d_gene: NA; j_gene: TRBJ1-2; abundance: NA; v_gene: TRBV5-1; CDR3aa: CASSRAVWAVGDYGYTF; CDR3nt: TGCGCCAGCAGCCGCGCAGTTTGGGCAGTAGGCGATTATGGCTACACCTTC
d_gene: NA; j_gene: TRBJ2-2; abundance: NA; v_gene: TRBV5-1; CDR3aa: CASSLESTITGELFF; CDR3nt: TGCGCCAGCAGCTTGGAATCTACGATCACCGGGGAGCTGTTTTTT
d_gene: TRBD1; j_gene: TRBJ1-6; abundance: NA; v_gene: TRBV5-1; CDR3aa: CASSTKSQGAFFSPSPLHF; CDR3nt: TGCGCCAGCAGCACCAAATCACAGGGGGCCTTCTTCTCCCCTTCACCCCTCCACTTT
d_gene: TRBD1; j_gene: TRBJ2-3; abundance: NA; v_gene: TRBV5-4; CDR3aa: CASSPQRNPGGVDTQYF; CDR3nt: TGTGCCAGCAGCCCCCAGAGGAACCCAGGGGGCGTAGATACGCAGTATTTT
d_gene: TRBD2; j_gene: TRBJ2-5; abundance: few; v_gene: TRBV15; CDR3aa: CATSRDPPGLADQLYQETQYF; CDR3nt: TGTGCCACCAGCAGAGATCCTCCGGGACTAGCTGATCAACTGTACCAAGAGACCCAGTACTTC
d_gene: NA; j_gene: TRBJ2-7; abundance: NA; v_gene: TRBV5-4; CDR3aa: CASSAGYITEQYF; CDR3nt: TGTGCCAGCAGCGCGGGATATATTACCGAGCAGTACTTC
d_gene: TRBD2; j_gene: TRBJ2-7; abundance: NA; v_gene: TRBV4-1; CDR3aa: CASSLWTSADEQYF; CDR3nt: TGCGCCAGCAGCCTTTGGACTAGCGCCGACGAGCAGTACTTC
d_gene: TRBD2; j_gene: TRBJ2-3; abundance: NA; v_gene: TRBV7-3; CDR3aa: CASSSQPGLAGGRTDTQYF; CDR3nt: TGTGCCAGCAGCTCCCAGCCGGGACTAGCGGGAGGACGTACAGATACGCAGTATTTT
d_gene: TRBD2; j_gene: TRBJ2-3; abundance: NA; v_gene: TRBV6-1; CDR3aa: CASSAGLAGSTDTQYF; CDR3nt: TGTGCCAGCAGTGCAGGACTAGCGGGCAGCACAGATACGCAGTATTTT
d_gene: NA; j_gene: TRBJ1-2; abundance: NA; v_gene: TRBV6-4; CDR3aa: CASSESQNYGYTF; CDR3nt: TGTGCCAGCAGTGAAAGCCAAAACTATGGCTACACCTTC
d_gene: NA; j_gene: TRBJ2-1; abundance: once; v_gene: TRBV7-2; CDR3aa: CASSLGGLEQFF; CDR3nt: TGTGCCAGCAGCTTAGGCGGGCTCGAGCAGTTCTTC
d_gene: TRBD1; j_gene: TRBJ2-3; abundance: once; v_gene: TRBV11-2; CDR3aa: CASSLTQGAGTDTQYF; CDR3nt: TGTGCCAGCAGCCTCACCCAGGGGGCAGGGACAGATACGCAGTATTTT
d_gene: TRBD1; j_gene: TRBJ2-2; abundance: NA; v_gene: TRBV7-2; CDR3aa: CASSSRQGARTGELFF; CDR3nt: TGTGCCAGCAGCTCCCGACAGGGGGCGAGGACCGGGGAGCTGTTTTTT
d_gene: NA; j_gene: TRBJ1-1; abundance: NA; v_gene: TRBV20-1; CDR3aa: CSASPGYGTEAFF; CDR3nt: TGCAGTGCTAGTCCGGGGTACGGCACTGAAGCTTTCTTT
d_gene: NA; j_gene: TRBJ2-1; abundance: NA; v_gene: TRBV5-6; CDR3aa: CASSFQSHGQFF; CDR3nt: TGTGCCAGCAGCTTCCAATCCCACGGGCAGTTCTTC
d_gene: NA; j_gene: TRBJ1-1; abundance: NA; v_gene: TRBV5-4; CDR3aa: CASSLREENTEAFF; CDR3nt: TGTGCCAGCAGCCTAAGGGAGGAAAACACTGAAGCTTTCTTT
d_gene: TRBD1; j_gene: TRBJ2-5; abundance: NA; v_gene: TRBV10-3; CDR3aa: CAISGQGEQETQYF; CDR3nt: TGTGCCATCAGTGGGCAGGGGGAACAAGAGACCCAGTACTTC
d_gene: NA; j_gene: TRBJ1-5; abundance: NA; v_gene: TRBV18; CDR3aa: CASSPTGYNQPQHF; CDR3nt: TGTGCCAGCTCACCAACAGGGTACAATCAGCCCCAGCATTTT
d_gene: NA; j_gene: TRBJ2-4; abundance: NA; v_gene: TRBV5-4; CDR3aa: CASSLADIAKNIQYF; CDR3nt: TGTGCCAGCAGCTTGGCAGATATAGCCAAAAACATTCAGTACTTC
d_gene: NA; j_gene: TRBJ2-5; abundance: NA; v_gene: TRBV29-1; CDR3aa: CSGNQGNQETQYF; CDR3nt: TGCAGCGGGAACCAGGGGAACCAAGAGACCCAGTACTTC
d_gene: TRBD1; j_gene: TRBJ1-1; abundance: NA; v_gene: TRBV27; CDR3aa: CASSLYGQGVPEAFF; CDR3nt: TGTGCCAGCAGTCTTTACGGACAGGGAGTCCCTGAAGCTTTCTTT
d_gene: NA; j_gene: TRBJ2-2; abundance: once; v_gene: TRBV9; CDR3aa: CASGPPTGELFF; CDR3nt: TGTGCCAGCGGCCCTCCCACCGGGGAGCTGTTTTTT